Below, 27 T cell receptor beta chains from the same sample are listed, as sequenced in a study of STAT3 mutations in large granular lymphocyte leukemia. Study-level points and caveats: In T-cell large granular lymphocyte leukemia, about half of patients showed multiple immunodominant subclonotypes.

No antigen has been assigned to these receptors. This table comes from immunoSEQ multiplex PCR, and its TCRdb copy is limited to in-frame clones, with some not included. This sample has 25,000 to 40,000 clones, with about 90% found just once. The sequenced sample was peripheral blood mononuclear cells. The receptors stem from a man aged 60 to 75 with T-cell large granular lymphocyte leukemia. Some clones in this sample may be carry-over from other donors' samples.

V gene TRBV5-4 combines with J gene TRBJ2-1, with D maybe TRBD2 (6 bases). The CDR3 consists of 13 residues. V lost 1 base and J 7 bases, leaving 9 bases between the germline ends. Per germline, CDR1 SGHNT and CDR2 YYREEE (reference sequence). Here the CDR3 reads CASSLYGGNEQFF. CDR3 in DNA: TGTGCCAGCAGCTTGTATGGAGGGAATGAGCAGTTCTTC.

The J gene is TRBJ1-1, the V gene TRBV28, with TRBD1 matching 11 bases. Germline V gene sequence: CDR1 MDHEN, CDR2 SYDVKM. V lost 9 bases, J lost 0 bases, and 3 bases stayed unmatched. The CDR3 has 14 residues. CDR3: CASGQGALNTEAFF. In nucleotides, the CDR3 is TGTGCCAGTGGACAGGGGGCTTTGAACACTGAAGCTTTCTTT.

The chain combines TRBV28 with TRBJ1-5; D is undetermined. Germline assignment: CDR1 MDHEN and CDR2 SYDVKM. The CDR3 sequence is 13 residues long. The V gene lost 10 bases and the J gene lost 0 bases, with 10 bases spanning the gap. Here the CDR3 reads CATRHLSNQPQHF. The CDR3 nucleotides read TGTGCCACTAGACACCTTAGCAATCAGCCCCAGCATTTT.

CDR3 in DNA: TGTGCCAGCAGCGACCTTTTGGGCAATCAGCCCCAGCATTTT. This translates into CASSDLLGNQPQHF. This chain joins TRBV7-9 and TRBJ1-5; D is unclear. V dropped 5 bases and J dropped 2 bases, with 10 bases sitting between them. Germline values: CDR1 SEHNR, CDR2 FQNEAQ (reference sequence). CDR3 length: 14 amino acids.

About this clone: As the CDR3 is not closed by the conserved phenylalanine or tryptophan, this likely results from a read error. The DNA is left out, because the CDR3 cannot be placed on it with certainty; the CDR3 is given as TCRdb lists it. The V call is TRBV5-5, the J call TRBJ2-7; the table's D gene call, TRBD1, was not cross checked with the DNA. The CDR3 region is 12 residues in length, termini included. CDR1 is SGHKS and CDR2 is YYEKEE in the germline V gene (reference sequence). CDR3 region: CASSFRDRVGQI.

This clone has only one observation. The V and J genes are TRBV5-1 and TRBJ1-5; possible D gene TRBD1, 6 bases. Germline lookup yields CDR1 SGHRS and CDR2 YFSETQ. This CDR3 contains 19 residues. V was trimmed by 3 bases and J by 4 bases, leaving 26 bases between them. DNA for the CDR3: TGCGCCAGCAGCTCGTCCCCAGGACAGAGCTTCCATCGAAATCAGCCCCAGCATTTT. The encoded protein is CASSSSPGQSFHRNQPQHF.

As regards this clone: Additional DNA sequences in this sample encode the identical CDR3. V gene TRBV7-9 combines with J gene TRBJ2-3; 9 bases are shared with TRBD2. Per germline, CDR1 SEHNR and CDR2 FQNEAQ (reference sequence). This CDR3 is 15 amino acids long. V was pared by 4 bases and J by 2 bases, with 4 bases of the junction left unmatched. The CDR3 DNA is TGTGCCAGCAGCTCGACTAGCGGCCCCACAGATACGCAGTATTTT. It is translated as CASSSTSGPTDTQYF.

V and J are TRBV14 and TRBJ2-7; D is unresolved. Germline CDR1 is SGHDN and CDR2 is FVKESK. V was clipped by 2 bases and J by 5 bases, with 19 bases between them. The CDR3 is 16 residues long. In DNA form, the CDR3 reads TGTGCCAGCAGCCAATCCCTAGATGAGGACGTCCACGAGCAGTACTTC. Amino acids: CASSQSLDEDVHEQYF.

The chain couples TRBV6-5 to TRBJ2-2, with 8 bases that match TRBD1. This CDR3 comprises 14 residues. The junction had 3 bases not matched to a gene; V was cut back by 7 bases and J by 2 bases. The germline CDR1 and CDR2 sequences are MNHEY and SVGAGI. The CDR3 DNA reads TGTGCCAGCAACACAGGGGGAAACACCGGGGAGCTGTTTTTT. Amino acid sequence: CASNTGGNTGELFF.

The CDR3, as DNA: TGTGCCAGCTCACCTGGGCTTCTCGGAGAAAATGGCTACACCTTC. Translation gives CASSPGLLGENGYTF. The chain couples TRBV18 to TRBJ1-2; D uncertain. Germline CDR1 reads KGHSH; CDR2 reads LQKENI. V dropped 3 bases and J dropped 6 bases, with 17 bases sitting between them. The CDR3 covers 15 residues. The whole variable domain, remainder taken from reference TRBV18 and TRBJ1-2, is NAGVMQNPRHLVRRRGQEARLRCSPMKGHSHVYWYRQLPEEGLKFMVYLQKENIIDESGMPKERFSAEFPKEGPSILRIQQVVRGDSAAYFCASSPGLLGENGYTFGSGTRLTVV.

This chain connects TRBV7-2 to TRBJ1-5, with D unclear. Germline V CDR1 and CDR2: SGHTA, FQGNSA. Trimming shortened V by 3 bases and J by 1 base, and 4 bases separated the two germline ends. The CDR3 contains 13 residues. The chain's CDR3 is CASSFSSNQPQHF. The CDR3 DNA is TGTGCCAGCAGCTTCTCCAGCAATCAGCCCCAGCATTTT. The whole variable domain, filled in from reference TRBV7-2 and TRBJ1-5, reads GAGVSQSPSNKVTEKGKDVELRCDPISGHTALYWYRQSLGQGLEFLIYFQGNSAPDKSGLPSDRFSAERTGGSVSTLTIQRTQQEDSAVYLCASSFSSNQPQHFGDGTRLSIL.

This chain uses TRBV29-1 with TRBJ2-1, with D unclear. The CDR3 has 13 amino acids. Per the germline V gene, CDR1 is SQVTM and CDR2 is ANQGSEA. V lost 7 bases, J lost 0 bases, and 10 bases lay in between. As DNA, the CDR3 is TGCAGCGCGGAGTCCAGCTCCTACAATGAGCAGTTCTTC. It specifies CSAESSSYNEQFF.

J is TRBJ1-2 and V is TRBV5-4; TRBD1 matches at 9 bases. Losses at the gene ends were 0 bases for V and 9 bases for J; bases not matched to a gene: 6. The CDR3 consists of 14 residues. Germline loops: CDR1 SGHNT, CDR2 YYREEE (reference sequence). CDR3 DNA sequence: TGTGCCAGCAGCTTGGCCAGGACAGGGGACCGCTACACCTTC. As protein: CASSLARTGDRYTF.

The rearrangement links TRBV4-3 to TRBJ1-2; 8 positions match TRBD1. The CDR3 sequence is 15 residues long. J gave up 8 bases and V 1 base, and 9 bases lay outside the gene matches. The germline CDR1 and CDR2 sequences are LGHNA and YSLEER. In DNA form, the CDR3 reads TGCGCCAGCAGCCAAGGCGACAGGGGAGGGAGAGGCTACACCTTC. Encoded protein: CASSQGDRGGRGYTF.

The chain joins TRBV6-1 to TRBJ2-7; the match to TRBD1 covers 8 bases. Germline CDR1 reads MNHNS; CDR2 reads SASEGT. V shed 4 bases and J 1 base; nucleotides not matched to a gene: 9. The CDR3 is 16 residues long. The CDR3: CASSAKSGGPSYEQYF. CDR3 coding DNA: TGTGCCAGCAGTGCCAAATCAGGGGGCCCTTCCTACGAGCAGTACTTC.

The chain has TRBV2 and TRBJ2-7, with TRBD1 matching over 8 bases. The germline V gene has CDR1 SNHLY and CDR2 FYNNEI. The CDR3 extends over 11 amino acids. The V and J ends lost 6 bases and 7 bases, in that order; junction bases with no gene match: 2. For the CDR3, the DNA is TGTGCCAGCAGCTGGACAGGGGAGCAGTACTTC. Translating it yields CASSWTGEQYF.

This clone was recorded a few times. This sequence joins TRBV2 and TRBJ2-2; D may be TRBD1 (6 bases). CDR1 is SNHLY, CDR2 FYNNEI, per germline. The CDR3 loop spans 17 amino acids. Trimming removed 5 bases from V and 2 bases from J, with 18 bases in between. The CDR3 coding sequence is TGTGCCAGCAGTTGGACAGCTATACGATTAAACACCGGGGAGCTGTTTTTT. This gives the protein CASSWTAIRLNTGELFF.

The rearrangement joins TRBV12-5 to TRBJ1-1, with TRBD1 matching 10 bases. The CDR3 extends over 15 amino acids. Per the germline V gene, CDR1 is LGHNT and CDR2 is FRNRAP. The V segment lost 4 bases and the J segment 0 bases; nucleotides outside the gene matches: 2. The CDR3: CASGWGQGMNTEAFF. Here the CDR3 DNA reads TGTGCTAGTGGTTGGGGACAGGGGATGAACACTGAAGCTTTCTTT.

CDR3 loop: CASSPDRSRQPQHF. As DNA, the CDR3 is TGTGCCAGCAGTCCAGACAGAAGTCGGCAGCCCCAGCATTTT. The chain is built from TRBV6-5 and TRBJ1-5; D may be TRBD1 (5 bases). The CDR3 covers 14 residues. Germline assignment: CDR1 MNHEY and CDR2 SVGAGI. Trimming shortened V by 5 bases and J by 7 bases, and 15 bases separated the two germline ends.

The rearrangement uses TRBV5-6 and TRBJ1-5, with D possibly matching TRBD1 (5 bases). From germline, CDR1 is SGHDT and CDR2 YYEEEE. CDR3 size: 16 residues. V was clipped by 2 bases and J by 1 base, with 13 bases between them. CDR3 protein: CASSFFQGGSNQPQHF. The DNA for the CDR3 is TGTGCCAGCAGCTTTTTCCAGGGAGGGAGCAATCAGCCCCAGCATTTT.

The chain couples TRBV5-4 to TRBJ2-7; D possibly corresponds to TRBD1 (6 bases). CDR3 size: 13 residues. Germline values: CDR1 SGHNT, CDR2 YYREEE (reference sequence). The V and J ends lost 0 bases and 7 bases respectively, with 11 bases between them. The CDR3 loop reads CASSLDRAGEQYF. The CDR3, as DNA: TGTGCCAGCAGCTTGGACAGGGCTGGGGAGCAGTACTTC.

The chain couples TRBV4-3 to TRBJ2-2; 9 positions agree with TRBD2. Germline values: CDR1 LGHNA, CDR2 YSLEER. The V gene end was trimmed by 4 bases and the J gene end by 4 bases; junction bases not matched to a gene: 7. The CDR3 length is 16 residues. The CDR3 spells CASSLKAGGTTGELFF. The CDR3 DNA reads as TGCGCCAGCAGCCTTAAAGCGGGAGGTACCACCGGGGAGCTGTTTTTT.

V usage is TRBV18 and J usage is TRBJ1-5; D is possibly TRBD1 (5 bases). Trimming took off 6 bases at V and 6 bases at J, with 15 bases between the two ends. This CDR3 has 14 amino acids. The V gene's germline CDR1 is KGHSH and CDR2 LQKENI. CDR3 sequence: CASSGLGGPQPQHF. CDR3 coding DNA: TGTGCCAGCTCGGGACTTGGGGGACCTCAGCCCCAGCATTTT. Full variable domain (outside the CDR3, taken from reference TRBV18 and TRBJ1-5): NAGVMQNPRHLVRRRGQEARLRCSPMKGHSHVYWYRQLPEEGLKFMVYLQKENIIDESGMPKERFSAEFPKEGPSILRIQQVVRGDSAAYFCASSGLGGPQPQHFGDGTRLSIL.

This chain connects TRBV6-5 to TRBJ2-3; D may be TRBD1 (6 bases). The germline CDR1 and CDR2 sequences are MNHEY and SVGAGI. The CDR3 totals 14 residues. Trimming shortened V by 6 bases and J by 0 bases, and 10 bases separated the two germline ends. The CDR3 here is CASRGAGSTDTQYF. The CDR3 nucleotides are TGTGCCAGCAGGGGGGCGGGTAGCACAGATACGCAGTATTTT.

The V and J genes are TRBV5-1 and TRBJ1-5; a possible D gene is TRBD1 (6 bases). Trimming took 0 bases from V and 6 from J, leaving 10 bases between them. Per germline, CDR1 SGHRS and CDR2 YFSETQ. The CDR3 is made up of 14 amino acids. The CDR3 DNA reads TGCGCCAGCAGCTTGGACCCAGGGGTTCAGCCCCAGCATTTT. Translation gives CASSLDPGVQPQHF.

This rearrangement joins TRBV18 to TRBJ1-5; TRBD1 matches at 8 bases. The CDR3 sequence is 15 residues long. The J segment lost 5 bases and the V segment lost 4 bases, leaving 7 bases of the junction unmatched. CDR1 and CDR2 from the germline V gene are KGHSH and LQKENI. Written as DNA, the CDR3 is TGTGCCAGCTCACTTAGACAGGGGAACGATCAGCCCCAGCATTTT. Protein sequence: CASSLRQGNDQPQHF.

The CDR3 nucleotides are TGTGCCAGCAGCTTAGGGGTCTACGAGCAGTACTTC. Encoded protein: CASSLGVYEQYF. The J gene is TRBJ2-7, the V gene TRBV13; D call uncertain. Trimming took 0 bases from V and 3 from J, leaving 3 bases between them. Per germline, CDR1 PRHDT and CDR2 FYEKMQ (reference sequence). The CDR3 loop spans 12 amino acids.